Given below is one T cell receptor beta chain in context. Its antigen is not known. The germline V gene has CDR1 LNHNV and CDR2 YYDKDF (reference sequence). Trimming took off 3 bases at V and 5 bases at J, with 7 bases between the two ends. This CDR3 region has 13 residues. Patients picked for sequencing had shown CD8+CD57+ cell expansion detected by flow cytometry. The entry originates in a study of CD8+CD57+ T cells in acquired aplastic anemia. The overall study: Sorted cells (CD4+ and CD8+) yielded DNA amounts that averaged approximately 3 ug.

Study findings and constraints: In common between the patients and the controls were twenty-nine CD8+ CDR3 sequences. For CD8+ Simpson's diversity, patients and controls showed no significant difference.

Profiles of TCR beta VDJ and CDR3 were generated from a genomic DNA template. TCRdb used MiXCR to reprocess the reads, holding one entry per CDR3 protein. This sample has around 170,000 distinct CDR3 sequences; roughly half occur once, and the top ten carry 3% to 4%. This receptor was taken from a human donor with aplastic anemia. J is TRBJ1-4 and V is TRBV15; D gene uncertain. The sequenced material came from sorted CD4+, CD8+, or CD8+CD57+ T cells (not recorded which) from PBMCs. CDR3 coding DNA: TGTGCCACCAGCAGGGACGGCAATGAAAAACTGTTTTTT. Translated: CATSRDGNEKLFF.